This TCR beta chain came from a study of T cell responses to AZD1222 COVID-19 vaccine. About the study: Analyses pooled second doses at about 4 or about 12 weeks. Regarding the study as a whole: Spike-specific TCR breadth and depth were elevated following two AZD1222 doses. The peak T cell response came first, and repertoires were sampled only after it.

The data were produced by immunoSEQ multiplex PCR, yet TCRdb's version contains in-frame clones alone and is incomplete. The sample has approximately 150,000 clones; about nine tenths are singletons. Germline lookup yields CDR1 LNHDA and CDR2 SQIVND (reference sequence). CDR3 length: 16 residues. Trimming shortened V by 3 bases and J by 4 bases, and 18 bases separated the two germline ends. To note about this clone: What it binds is unknown.

Sequencing used peripheral blood, obtained on day 0 of AZD1222 vaccination. V usage is TRBV19 and J usage is TRBJ1-1, with D unclear. The clonotype was recovered from an adult in good health. The CDR3 protein is CASSIPSAASGTEAFF. CDR3 sequence (DNA): TGTGCCAGTAGTATTCCTTCCGCGGCGTCGGGCACTGAAGCTTTCTTT.